This TCR beta chain came from a study of CD8 T cells in ankylosing spondylitis. Study-wide results and caveats: Among TCR beta sequences, a motif of eight highly homologous variants appeared characteristic of ankylosing spondylitis blood.

V was clipped by 2 bases and J by 9 bases, with 8 bases between them. The CDR3 loop spans 12 amino acids. Germline CDR1 MNHNY, CDR2 SVGAGI (reference sequence). The TCR beta libraries were generated through quantitative 5'-RACE incorporating molecular barcodes. TCRdb independently ran MiXCR on the 5' RACE reads; one entry per CDR3 protein. The sample shows under 450,000 distinct CDR3 sequences, 17% of them seen only once. This clonotype was seen more than once but under ten times. Its antigen remains unidentified. This TCR derives from a male donor with ankylosing spondylitis. The chain links TRBV6-6 to TRBJ2-4; D perhaps matches TRBD1 (5 bases). Sequenced material: blood, either unsorted or a sorted T cell fraction (not recorded which). CDR3 loop: CASSYKGIIQYF. CDR3 sequence (DNA): TGTGCCAGCAGTTACAAGGGGATCATTCAGTACTTC.